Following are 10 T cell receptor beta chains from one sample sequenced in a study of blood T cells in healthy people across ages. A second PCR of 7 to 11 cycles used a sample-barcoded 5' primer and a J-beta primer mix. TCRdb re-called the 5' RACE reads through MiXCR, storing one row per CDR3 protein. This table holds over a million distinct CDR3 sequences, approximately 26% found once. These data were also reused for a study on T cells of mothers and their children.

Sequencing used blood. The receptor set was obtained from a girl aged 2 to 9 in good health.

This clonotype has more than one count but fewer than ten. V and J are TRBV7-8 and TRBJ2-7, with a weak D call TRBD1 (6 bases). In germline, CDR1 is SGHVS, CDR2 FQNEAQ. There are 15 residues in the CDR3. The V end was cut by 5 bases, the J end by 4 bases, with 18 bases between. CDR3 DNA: TGTGCCAGCAGCCCTGATGGCCTCAGGGGATACGAGCAGTACTTC. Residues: CASSPDGLRGYEQYF.

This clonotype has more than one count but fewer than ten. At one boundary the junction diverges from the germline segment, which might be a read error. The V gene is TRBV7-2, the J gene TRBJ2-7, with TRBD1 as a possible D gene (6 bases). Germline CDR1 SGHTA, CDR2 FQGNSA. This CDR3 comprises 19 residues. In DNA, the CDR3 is TGTGCCAACAGCTTCACGACCAGTCGTTCGCCTGGGACACCCTACGAGCAGTACTTC. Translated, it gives CANSFTTSRSPGTPYEQYF.

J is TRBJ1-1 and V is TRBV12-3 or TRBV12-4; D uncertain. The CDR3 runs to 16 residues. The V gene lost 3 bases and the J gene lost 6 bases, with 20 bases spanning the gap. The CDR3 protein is CASSFGPYLEGSEAFF. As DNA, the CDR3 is TGTGCCAGCAGTTTCGGGCCCTATCTCGAGGGTTCTGAAGCTTTCTTT.

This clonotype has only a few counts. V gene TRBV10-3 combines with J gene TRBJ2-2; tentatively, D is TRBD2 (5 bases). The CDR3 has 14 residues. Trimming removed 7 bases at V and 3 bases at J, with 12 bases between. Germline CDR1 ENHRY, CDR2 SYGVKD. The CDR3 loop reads CAITGETDTGELFF. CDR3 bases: TGTGCCATCACCGGGGAAACTGACACCGGGGAGCTGTTTTTT.

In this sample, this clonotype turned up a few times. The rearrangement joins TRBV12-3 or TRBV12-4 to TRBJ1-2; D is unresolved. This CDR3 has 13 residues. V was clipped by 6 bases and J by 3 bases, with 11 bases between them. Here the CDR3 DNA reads TGTGCCAGCAGCAACTCTAACGACTATGGCTACACCTTC. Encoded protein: CASSNSNDYGYTF.

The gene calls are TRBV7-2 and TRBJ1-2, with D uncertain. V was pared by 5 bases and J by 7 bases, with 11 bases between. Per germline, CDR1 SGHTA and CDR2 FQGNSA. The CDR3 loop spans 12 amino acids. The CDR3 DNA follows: TGTGCCAGCAGCCGAGACGGTGGTGGCTACACCTTC. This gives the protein CASSRDGGGYTF.

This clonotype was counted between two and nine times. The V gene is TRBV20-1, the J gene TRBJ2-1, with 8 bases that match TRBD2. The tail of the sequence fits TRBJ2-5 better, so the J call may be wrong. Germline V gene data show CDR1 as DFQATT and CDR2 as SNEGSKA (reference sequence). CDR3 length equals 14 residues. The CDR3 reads CSASRRGDLKTQYF. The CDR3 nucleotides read TGCAGTGCTAGTCGGCGGGGGGACCTCAAGACCCAGTACTTC.

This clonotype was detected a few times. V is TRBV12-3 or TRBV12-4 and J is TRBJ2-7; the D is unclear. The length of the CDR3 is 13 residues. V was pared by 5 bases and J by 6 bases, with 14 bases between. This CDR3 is CASSPLHVGEQYF. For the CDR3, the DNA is TGTGCCAGCAGTCCGTTACACGTAGGCGAGCAGTACTTC.

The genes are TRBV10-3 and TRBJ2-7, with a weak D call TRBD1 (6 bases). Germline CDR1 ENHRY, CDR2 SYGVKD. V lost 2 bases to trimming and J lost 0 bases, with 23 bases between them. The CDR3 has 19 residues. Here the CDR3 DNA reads TGTGCCATCAGTGAGACGGTTCCTGAAACGACAGGCGCCTCCTACGAGCAGTACTTC. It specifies CAISETVPETTGASYEQYF.

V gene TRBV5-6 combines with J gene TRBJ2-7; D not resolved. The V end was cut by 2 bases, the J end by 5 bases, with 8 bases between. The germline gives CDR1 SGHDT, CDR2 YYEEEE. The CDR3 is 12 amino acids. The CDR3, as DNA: TGTGCCAGCAGCTTCAGTAGGAACGAGCAGTACTTC. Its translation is CASSFSRNEQYF. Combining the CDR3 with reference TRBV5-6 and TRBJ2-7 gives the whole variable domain DAGVTQSPTHLIKTRGQQVTLRCSPKSGHDTVSWYQQALGQGPQFIFQYYEEEERQRGNFPDRFSGHQFPNYSSELNVNALLLGDSALYLCASSFSRNEQYFGPGTRLTVT.